This entry concerns a single T cell receptor (beta chain). These data originate in a study of shared clonotypes between healthy human individuals. Naive-designated CD8 cells lacked CD45RO, were positively enriched for CCR7, and omitted terminally differentiated effector memory CD45RA+ cells. Donors were healthy HIV-negative adults without recent acute infections or vaccinations. Libraries were prepared by immunoSEQ multiplex PCR; TCRdb keeps only in-frame clonotypes and omits some of them. This table has approximately 740,000 clones, 90% to 95% appearing once. This CDR3 contains 18 residues. Germline values: CDR1 LGHNA, CDR2 YSLEER. J gave up 0 bases and V 1 base, and 7 bases lay outside the gene matches.

Sequenced input: naive CD8+ T cells sorted from blood. The receptor was isolated from a man aged 30 to 45 in good health. This chain connects TRBV4-3 to TRBJ1-4; 8 bases map to TRBD1. CDR3 DNA sequence: TGCGCCAGCAGCCAAGTTAGGACAGGGTGGACAACTAATGAAAAACTGTTTTTT. Protein sequence: CASSQVRTGWTTNEKLFF.